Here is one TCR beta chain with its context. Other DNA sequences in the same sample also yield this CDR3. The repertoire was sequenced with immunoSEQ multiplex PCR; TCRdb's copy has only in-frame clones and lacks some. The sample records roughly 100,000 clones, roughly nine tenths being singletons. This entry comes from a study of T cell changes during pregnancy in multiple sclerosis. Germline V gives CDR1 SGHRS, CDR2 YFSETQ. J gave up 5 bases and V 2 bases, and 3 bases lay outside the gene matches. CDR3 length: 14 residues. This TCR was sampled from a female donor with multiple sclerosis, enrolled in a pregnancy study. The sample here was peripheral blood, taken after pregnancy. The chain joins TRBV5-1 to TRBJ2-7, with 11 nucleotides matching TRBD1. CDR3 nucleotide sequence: TGCGCCAGCAGCTTAGGACAGGGGGCGAACGAGCAGTACTTC. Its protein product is CASSLGQGANEQYF.